A single sample gave rise to the 13 T cell receptor beta chains below, sequenced in a study of radiation and T cells in renal cell carcinoma. Time point described: baseline pretreatment blood. The treatment is: 15 Gy SBRT to primary tumor, nephrectomy 4 weeks later. The protocol was immunoSEQ multiplex PCR, while the TCRdb copy is restricted to in-frame clones and leaves out a portion. The data show approximately 63,000 clones, roughly three quarters seen once. Sample: blood, taken from a patient whose treatment included radiotherapy and nephrectomy. These receptors were taken from a man aged 60 to 75 with renal cell carcinoma.

The V call is TRBV29-1, the J call TRBJ2-5; TRBD2 matches 11 bases. The CDR3 length is 14 residues. From germline, CDR1 is SQVTM and CDR2 ANQGSEA. V lost 7 bases and J lost 5; bases outside the gene matches: 9. Here the CDR3 DNA reads TGCAGCGCCGGGACTAGCGGTAACGGGGAGACCCAGTACTTC. It encodes CSAGTSGNGETQYF.

Only one count was recorded for this clone. This chain links TRBV4-3 with TRBJ1-2; perhaps TRBD1 as D (5 bases). The CDR3 has 17 amino acids. V gave up 0 bases and J gave up 4 bases, with 18 bases separating them. Looked up from germline, CDR1 is LGHNA and CDR2 is YSLEER. The CDR3 sequence: CASSQEGTPRSIYGYTF. Written as DNA, the CDR3 is TGCGCCAGCAGCCAAGAAGGGACCCCCCGATCAATCTATGGCTACACCTTC.

The chain uses TRBV7-8 and TRBJ1-5, with D possibly being TRBD1 (5 bases). The CDR3 spans 16 residues. The V gene lost 7 bases and the J gene lost 0 bases, with 16 bases spanning the gap. Germline CDR1 reads SGHVS; CDR2 reads FQNEAQ. CDR3 sequence reads: CASTRTRDVSNQPQHF. The CDR3, as DNA: TGTGCCAGCACGCGAACCCGGGACGTTAGCAATCAGCCCCAGCATTTT.

The chain carries TRBV7-3 and TRBJ2-3; weak D call: TRBD2 (5 bases). This CDR3 contains 14 residues. Germline-derived CDR1 and CDR2 are SGHTA and FQGTGA. V lost 2 bases, J lost 4 bases, and 10 bases lay in between. The CDR3: CASSLEGGPDTQYF. The CDR3 coding sequence is TGTGCCAGCAGCTTAGAGGGTGGGCCAGATACGCAGTATTTT.

This chain connects TRBV29-1 to TRBJ1-3; D is perhaps TRBD1 (5 bases). V was pared by 6 bases and J by 2 bases, with 14 bases between. CDR3 length: 14 amino acids. Per germline, CDR1 SQVTM and CDR2 ANQGSEA. CDR3 protein: CSVATRGAGNTIYF. Here the CDR3 DNA reads TGCAGCGTCGCAACTCGGGGGGCTGGAAACACCATATATTTT. Variable domain in full (rest from reference TRBV29-1 and TRBJ1-3): SAVISQKPSRDICQRGTSLTIQCQVDSQVTMMFWYRQQPGQSLTLIATANQGSEATYESGFVIDKFPISRPNLTFSTLTVSNMSPEDSSIYLCSVATRGAGNTIYFGEGSWLTVV.

J is TRBJ2-2 and V is TRBV21-1; the table calls TRBD2, which could not be checked here. TRBV21-1 is designated a pseudogene. The CDR3 is made up of 18 amino acids. The DNA for the CDR3 is TGTGCCAGCAGCAAAGTCTTGACTAGCGGGGAATACACCGGGGAGCTGTTTTTT. This translates into CASSKVLTSGEYTGELFF.

The CDR3 loop reads CASSWGLAGTDTQYF. In DNA, the CDR3 is TGCGCCAGCAGCTGGGGACTAGCGGGAACAGATACGCAGTATTTT. The chain joins TRBV5-1 to TRBJ2-3; 13 nucleotides line up with TRBD2. After removal of 3 bases from V and 3 bases from J, the junction contained 1 base not matched to a gene. From germline, CDR1 is SGHRS and CDR2 YFSETQ. The CDR3 is 15 residues long.

This chain uses TRBV30 with TRBJ1-2; 8 bases match TRBD1. The CDR3 totals 13 residues. The V gene end was trimmed by 4 bases and the J gene end by 7 bases; junction bases not matched to a gene: 8. CDR1 and CDR2 (germline): GTSNPN, SVGIG (reference sequence). The CDR3 coding sequence is TGTGCCTGGACCTTTGGACAGGGTATTGGCTACACCTTC. Amino acid sequence: CAWTFGQGIGYTF.

Written as DNA, the CDR3 is TGTGCCAGCAGCCTCGACAGGATCCAAGAGACCCAGTACTTC. Its translation is CASSLDRIQETQYF. The rearrangement joins TRBV7-9 to TRBJ2-5; perhaps TRBD1 as D (6 bases). Looked up from germline, CDR1 is SEHNR and CDR2 is FQNEAQ (reference sequence). Trimming stripped 5 bases from V and 1 base from J, with 11 bases between. This CDR3 comprises 14 residues.

This clone appeared a single time. The chain combines TRBV5-4 with TRBJ2-5; TRBD2 agrees at 12 bases. CDR1 and CDR2 (germline): SGHNT, YYREEE (reference sequence). The junction had 8 bases not matched to a gene; V was cut back by 4 bases and J by 4 bases. This CDR3 is built from 16 residues. The CDR3 here is CASSTWTSGEGETQYF. As DNA, the CDR3 is TGTGCCAGCAGCACATGGACTAGCGGGGAAGGAGAGACCCAGTACTTC.

The chain joins TRBV25-1 to TRBJ1-1; no reliable D call. Trimming stripped 3 bases from V and 1 base from J, with 12 bases between. There are 15 residues in the CDR3. CDR1 and CDR2 (germline): MGHDK, SYGVNS. The chain's CDR3 is CASSDYTAANTEAFF. In DNA form, the CDR3 reads TGTGCCAGCAGTGACTACACGGCAGCGAACACTGAAGCTTTCTTT.

This rearrangement joins TRBV23-1 to TRBJ2-2; TRBD1 agrees at 11 bases. TRBV23-1 is an ORF, and what it does is uncertain. The CDR3 covers 15 residues. The junction had 2 bases not matched to a gene; V was cut back by 2 bases and J by 6 bases. CDR3 sequence: CASSQRTGGPGELFF. CDR3 in DNA: TGCGCCAGCAGTCAACGGACAGGGGGCCCCGGGGAGCTGTTTTTT.

This clone came up once. The J gene is TRBJ2-2, the V gene TRBV6-5; the D gene is possibly TRBD2 (5 bases). Trimming left V 5 bases short and J 4 bases short, with 11 bases between. Germline V gives CDR1 MNHEY, CDR2 SVGAGI. This CDR3 comprises 14 residues. The CDR3 sequence: CASSTPAGTGELFF. The CDR3 DNA follows: TGTGCCAGCAGTACCCCGGCGGGCACCGGGGAGCTGTTTTTT.